This TCR beta chain was found in a study of identical twins. Study-wide results and caveats: The models gave estimates that fell short of the out-of-frame TCR alpha sharing seen in monozygotic twins. Cord blood beta clonotypes that were abundant carried fewer insertions, and memory repertoires showed no such trend.

On this clonotype itself: Its antigen is not identified.

The CDR3 length is 14 residues. Germline V gene data show CDR1 as LGHDT and CDR2 as YNNKEL (reference sequence). A template switching step contributed a universal primer site, while unique molecular identifiers were present in the cDNA. One entry per CDR3 protein results from TCRdb running MiXCR on the 5' RACE reads. Seen here are around 1.7 million distinct CDR3 sequences, about 32% observed once, and the top ten hold less than 0.35%. The chain links TRBV3-1 to TRBJ2-5; TRBD2 agrees at 7 bases. The tail of the sequence fits TRBJ2-7 better, so the J call may be wrong. This sequence originates from a newborn girl in good health. Sequencing used cord blood. The CDR3 loop is CASSQLAESYEQYF. CDR3 nucleotide sequence: TGTGCCAGCAGCCAACTAGCGGAATCGTACGAGCAGTACTTC.